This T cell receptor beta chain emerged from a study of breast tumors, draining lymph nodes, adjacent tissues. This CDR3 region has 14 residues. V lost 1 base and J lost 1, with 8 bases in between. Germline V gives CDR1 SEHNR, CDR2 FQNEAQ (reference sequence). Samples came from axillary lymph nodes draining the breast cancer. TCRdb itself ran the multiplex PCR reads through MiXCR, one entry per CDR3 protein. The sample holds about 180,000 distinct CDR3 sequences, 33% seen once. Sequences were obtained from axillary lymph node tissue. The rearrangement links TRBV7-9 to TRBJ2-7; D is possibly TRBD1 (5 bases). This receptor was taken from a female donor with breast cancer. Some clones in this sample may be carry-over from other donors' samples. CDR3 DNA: TGTGCCAGCAGCTTAGTCGGACAATCCTACGAGCAGTACTTC. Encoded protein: CASSLVGQSYEQYF.